What follows are 21 T cell receptor beta chains derived from one specimen sequenced in a study of Graves' ophthalmopathy and Graves' hyperthyroidism. Amplification of the TCR beta CDR3 regions used RNA transcripts (as template). First-round RT-PCR with HTBI primers preceded a second-round multiplex PCR. MiXCR, run by TCRdb on the multiplex PCR reads, gives a single entry per CDR3 protein. The data contain about 740,000 distinct CDR3 sequences, roughly two fifths of them singletons. The sample taken for sequencing was peripheral blood. These receptors all come from an adult man with Graves' ophthalmopathy.

A word on this clonotype: A read error may explain this, as a much larger clone is one base away. This chain joins TRBV10-3 and TRBJ1-6, with a weak D call TRBD1 (5 bases). Germline V gene data show CDR1 as ENHRY and CDR2 as SYGVKD. The CDR3 consists of 15 residues. The V end was cut by 6 bases, the J end by 8 bases, with 17 bases between. DNA for the CDR3: TGTGCCATCAGCGAGAAGGGGCCGACCGATTCACCCCTCCACTTT. Its protein product is CAISEKGPTDSPLHF.

This clonotype was observed many times. This sequence joins TRBV2 and TRBJ1-5; TRBD1 aligns across 7 bases. CDR1 SNHLY and CDR2 FYNNEI come from the germline V gene. The trim removed 5 bases at V and 5 bases at J, leaving 12 bases unmatched. CDR3 length: 16 amino acids. CDR3 sequence reads: CASSPQPGQRDQPQHF. The CDR3 nucleotides read TGTGCCAGCAGTCCCCAGCCGGGACAGCGGGATCAGCCCCAGCATTTT.

This clonotype was detected ten times or more. CDR3 sequence reads: CAISESGNTEAFF. CDR3 coding DNA: TGTGCCATCAGTGAGTCAGGGAACACTGAAGCTTTCTTT. The V gene is TRBV10-3, the J gene TRBJ1-1, with D hard to call. CDR1 and CDR2 (germline): ENHRY, SYGVKD. V was shortened by 0 bases and J by 1 base, with 3 bases between the two germline ends. CDR3 length: 13 residues.

With respect to this clonotype: Here the CDR3 omits its conserved ending phenylalanine or tryptophan, so a read error is the likely source. No DNA is shown, since the ends of the CDR3 on it are uncertain; the CDR3 is the one TCRdb lists. The V and J genes are TRBV29-1 and TRBJ2-7; TRBD1, as called in the table, went unchecked against the DNA. The CDR3 totals 9 residues, both ends included. Germline-derived CDR1 and CDR2 are SQVTM and ANQGSEA. CDR3 region: CSVDAGGCL.

About this clonotype: The junction and the germline gene differ at one end; a read error may be behind it. The chain combines TRBV7-9 with TRBJ1-2; 8 nucleotides line up with TRBD1. Germline CDR1 reads SEHNR; CDR2 reads FQNEAQ (reference sequence). The CDR3 consists of 16 residues. Here the CDR3 DNA reads TGTGCCAGCAGCTTAGGGGTCGGACAGGGAAACTGTGGCTACACCTTC. It encodes CASSLGVGQGNCGYTF.

The chain uses TRBV5-5 and TRBJ2-5; D not certain. The CDR3 has 15 amino acids. V dropped 1 base and J dropped 3 bases, with 13 bases sitting between them. CDR1 and CDR2 from the germline V gene are SGHKS and YYEKEE (reference sequence). The CDR3 spells CASSLPPREKETQYF. The CDR3 nucleotides read TGTGCCAGCAGCTTGCCACCGAGAGAGAAAGAGACCCAGTACTTC.

In this sample, this clonotype turned up once. Here the CDR3 reads CASIWHTEAFF. The CDR3, as DNA: TGTGCCAGCATATGGCACACTGAAGCTTTCTTT. The chain employs TRBV25-1 and TRBJ1-1; D not certain. With 7 bases removed from V and 3 bases from J, the gap between germline ends came to 6 bases. The CDR3 is 11 amino acids. Germline values: CDR1 MGHDK, CDR2 SYGVNS.

DNA for the CDR3: TGCAGTTTGCACGGGGCCGGACAAGAGACCCAGTACTTC. It encodes CSLHGAGQETQYF. The chain links TRBV29-1 to TRBJ2-5; D could derive from TRBD1 or TRBD2 (5 bases each). The V gene's germline CDR1 is SQVTM and CDR2 ANQGSEA. The CDR3 has 13 residues. Based on the CDR3 plus reference TRBV29-1 and TRBJ2-5, the full variable domain is SAVISQKPSRDICQRGTSLTIQCQVDSQVTMMFWYRQQPGQSLTLIATANQGSEATYESGFVIDKFPISRPNLTFSTLTVSNMSPEDSSIYLCSLHGAGQETQYFGPGTRLLVL.

This clonotype was seen ten or more times. The chain carries TRBV7-9 and TRBJ1-5; D unresolved. The germline V gene encodes CDR1 SEHNR and CDR2 FQNEAQ (reference sequence). The CDR3 is made up of 14 amino acids. Trimming left V 2 bases short and J 1 base short, with 6 bases between. CDR3 DNA sequence: TGTGCCAGCAGCTTACATGGCAGCAATCAGCCCCAGCATTTT. Its translation is CASSLHGSNQPQHF.

Concerning this clonotype: This clone may be a read error of a much larger clone one base away. The gene calls are TRBV5-1 and TRBJ2-7; D uncertain. The CDR3 is made up of 12 amino acids. CDR1 is SGHRS and CDR2 is YFSETQ in the germline V gene. For the CDR3, the DNA is TGCGCCAGCAACGGCGGACCGTACGAGCGGTACTTC. Translating gives CASNGGPYERYF. Full variable domain (remainder filled in from reference TRBV5-1 and TRBJ2-7): KAGVTQTPRYLIKTRGQQVTLSCSPISGHRSVSWYQQTPGQGLQFLFEYFSETQRNKGNFPGRFSGRQFSNSRSEMNVSTLELGDSALYLCASNGGPYERYFGPGTRLTVT.

This chain connects TRBV24-1 to TRBJ2-5; 15 bases map to TRBD2. Germline assignment: CDR1 KGHDR and CDR2 SFDVKD. The CDR3 covers 19 residues. Trimming cost V 6 bases and J 4 bases; bases outside gene matches: 14. CDR3 DNA sequence: TGTGCCACCAGTACTGGACTAGCGGGGGGGACCTTAGGCGGAGAGACCCAGTACTTC. It is translated as CATSTGLAGGTLGGETQYF.

This clonotype appeared a few times. At one end the junction does not follow the germline gene, possibly because of a read error. The rearrangement uses TRBV10-3 and TRBJ1-2, with D maybe TRBD1 (5 bases). Germline V gene lookup returns CDR1 ENHRY and CDR2 SYGVKD. This CDR3 is built from 14 residues. The CDR3 bases are TGTGCCAGCAGTGAATCTCTCAGGGCCTATGGCTACACCTTC. As protein: CASSESLRAYGYTF.

In DNA form, the CDR3 reads TGTGCCAGCACCCCGTGGAATACTAATGAAAAACTGTTTTTT. It encodes CASTPWNTNEKLFF. The gene calls are TRBV28 and TRBJ1-4, with no clear D. This CDR3 is 14 amino acids long. Germline assignment: CDR1 MDHEN and CDR2 SYDVKM. Trimming stripped 7 bases from V and 2 bases from J, with 11 bases between.

The rearrangement uses TRBV10-3 and TRBJ1-5, with D possibly matching TRBD1 (5 bases). Germline V CDR1 and CDR2: ENHRY, SYGVKD. V lost 5 bases and J lost 5, with 16 bases in between. This CDR3 region has 15 residues. The CDR3 DNA sequence: TGTGCCATCAGTAAAAACGAAGAACAGGATCAGCCCCAGCATTTT. Its translation is CAISKNEEQDQPQHF.

This clonotype was found a few times. This chain links TRBV20-1 with TRBJ2-7, with 7 bases matching TRBD2. Losses at the gene ends were 2 bases for V and 6 bases for J; bases not matched to a gene: 7. The CDR3 loop spans 13 amino acids. Germline V gene data show CDR1 as DFQATT and CDR2 as SNEGSKA (reference sequence). As DNA, the CDR3 is TGCAGTGCTAGAAGCAGCGGGATAGCCGAGCAGTACTTC. This gives the protein CSARSSGIAEQYF.

As to this clonotype: Likely a read error: the CDR3 ends without its conserved phenylalanine or tryptophan. The J gene is TRBJ1-5, the V gene TRBV7-9; D remains ambiguous. Trimming took 1 base from V and 4 from J, leaving 11 bases between them. Germline CDR1 and CDR2: SEHNR and FQNEAQ (reference sequence). The CDR3 is 15 residues long. The CDR3 region is CASSLVNTVNQPQHL. The CDR3 region has the DNA TGTGCCAGCAGCTTAGTGAACACAGTGAATCAGCCCCAGCATCTT.

This chain links TRBV25-1 with TRBJ1-2, with a weak D call TRBD1 (5 bases). Per germline, CDR1 MGHDK and CDR2 SYGVNS. This CDR3 contains 13 residues. Trimming pared 8 bases from V and 5 bases from J, leaving 15 bases between. The DNA for the CDR3 is TGTGCCAGCTTCGAGAGGGGATCATATGGCTACACCTTC. This sequence encodes CASFERGSYGYTF.

The V gene is TRBV7-9, the J gene TRBJ2-5; 7 bases are a match to TRBD2. The CDR3 covers 18 residues. With 5 bases clipped from V and 2 bases from J, the junction kept 17 bases outside the gene matches. Germline CDR1 is SEHNR and CDR2 is FQNEAQ (reference sequence). CDR3 sequence (DNA): TGTGCCAGCAGCCCACCGGTCGTTCGTAGCGGGCTGCAAGAGACCCAGTACTTC. Translation gives CASSPPVVRSGLQETQYF. The full variable domain, completed using reference TRBV7-9 and TRBJ2-5, is DTGVSQNPRHKITKRGQNVTFRCDPISEHNRLYWYRQTLGQGPEFLTYFQNEAQLEKSRLLSDRFSAERPKGSFSTLEIQRTEQGDSAMYLCASSPPVVRSGLQETQYFGPGTRLLVL.

V and J are TRBV6-5 and TRBJ1-1; D ambiguous. The CDR3 totals 14 residues. V was shortened by 4 bases and J by 3 bases, with 12 bases between the two germline ends. Germline CDR1 is MNHEY and CDR2 is SVGAGI. The CDR3 sequence: CASSWAETDTEAFF. CDR3 DNA sequence: TGTGCCAGCAGTTGGGCAGAAACCGACACTGAAGCTTTCTTT.

The J gene is TRBJ1-3, the V gene TRBV20-1, with D unclear. V lost 5 bases and J lost 0, with 17 bases in between. The CDR3 runs 16 residues. CDR1 is DFQATT, CDR2 SNEGSKA, per germline (reference sequence). CDR3 nucleotide sequence: TGCAGTGCTTCATCAGGACTAGATCCCTCTGGAAACACCATATATTTT. Residues: CSASSGLDPSGNTIYF.

The chain joins TRBV2 to TRBJ2-7; possible D gene TRBD1, 6 bases. The CDR3 totals 16 residues. The V gene lost 3 bases and the J gene lost 0 bases, with 15 bases spanning the gap. The germline gives CDR1 SNHLY, CDR2 FYNNEI. CDR3 nucleotides: TGTGCCAGCAGTGAGGGACAACTACCAAGCTCCTACGAGCAGTACTTC. Protein product: CASSEGQLPSSYEQYF.